This T cell receptor (beta chain) derives from a study of blood T cell repertoires in COVID-19. Study information: Sources were T cells, B-cell-depleted T cells, or PBMCs; the material itself was cDNA or gDNA.

Here immunoSEQ multiplex PCR was the method, and the copy in TCRdb shows in-frame clones only, minus some. The table includes hundreds of thousands of clones, 70% to 90% detected once. Residents of about two dozen US areas, aged about 18 to 95 years, made up the participants. The CDR3 is made up of 16 amino acids. The V gene end was trimmed by 5 bases and the J gene end by 6 bases; junction bases not matched to a gene: 8. Germline V CDR1 and CDR2: SGHNT, YENEEA. The sequenced sample was PBMCs or T cells enriched from blood (not recorded which). This rearrangement joins TRBV11-3 to TRBJ2-4; 12 nucleotides match TRBD1. This clonotype was obtained from a woman aged 40 to 49 who had recovered from COVID-19. In nucleotides, the CDR3 is TGTGCCAGCAGCCCCCGGGACAGGGGGCGCGTAAACATTCAGTACTTC. Encoded protein: CASSPRDRGRVNIQYF.